A few counts support the clone carrying this T cell receptor (beta chain). The data originate from a study of early T cells in non-severe SARS-CoV-2 infection. TCRdb processed the 5' RACE reads anew with MiXCR; each CDR3 protein has one entry. This table has about 92,000 distinct CDR3 sequences, around an eighth appearing once. This clonotype was obtained from an adult who was a healthcare worker with PCR-confirmed SARS-CoV-2 infection or an uninfected control (not recorded which). The sequencing sample was made of whole blood.

The CDR3, as DNA: TGTGCCAGCAGCCCGACAGGGGGGCCTTCTCGGGAAGCTTTCTTT. It specifies CASSPTGGPSREAFF. The rearrangement uses TRBV7-9 and TRBJ1-1; 9 bases map to TRBD1. Germline V gene sequence: CDR1 SEHNR, CDR2 FQNEAQ (reference sequence). Germline trimming cut 5 bases from V and 8 bases from J; bases unmatched to any gene: 12. The CDR3 covers 15 residues.